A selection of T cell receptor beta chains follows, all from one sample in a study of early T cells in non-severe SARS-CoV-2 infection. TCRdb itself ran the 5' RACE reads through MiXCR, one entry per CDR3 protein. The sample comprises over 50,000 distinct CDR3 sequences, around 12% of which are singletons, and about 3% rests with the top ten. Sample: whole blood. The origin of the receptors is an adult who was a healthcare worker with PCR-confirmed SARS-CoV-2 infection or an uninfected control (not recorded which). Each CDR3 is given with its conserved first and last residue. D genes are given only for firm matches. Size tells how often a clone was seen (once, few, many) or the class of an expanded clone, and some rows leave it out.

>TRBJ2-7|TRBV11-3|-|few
CASSHGGTDTYEQYF
TGTGCCAGCAGCCATGGGGGGACAGACACCTACGAGCAGTACTTC
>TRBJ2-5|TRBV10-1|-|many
CASSASGETQYF
TGCGCCAGCAGTGCAAGCGGAGAGACCCAGTACTTC
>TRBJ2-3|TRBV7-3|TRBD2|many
CASSFRGGGTDTQYF
TGTGCCAGCAGCTTCCGGGGGGGAGGCACAGATACGCAGTATTTT
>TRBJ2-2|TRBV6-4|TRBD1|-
CASSGQGYTGELFF
TGTGCCAGCAGTGGACAGGGATACACCGGGGAGCTGTTTTTT
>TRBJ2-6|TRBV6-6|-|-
CASGGANVLTF
TGTGCCAGCGGGGGGGCCAACGTCCTGACTTTC
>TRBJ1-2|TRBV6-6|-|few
CATRTGGGVYTF
TGTGCCACCCGAACTGGAGGGGGTGTCTACACCTTC
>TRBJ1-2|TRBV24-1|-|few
CATSDSSRRGYTF
TGTGCCACCAGTGATTCCTCAAGGCGGGGCTACACCTTC
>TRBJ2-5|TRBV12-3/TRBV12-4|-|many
CASSSPLGEAQYF
TGTGCCAGCAGTTCTCCTTTGGGGGAGGCCCAGTACTTC
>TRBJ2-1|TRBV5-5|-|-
CASSSRDSSYNEQFF
TGTGCCAGCAGCAGCCGGGATAGCTCCTACAATGAGCAGTTCTTC
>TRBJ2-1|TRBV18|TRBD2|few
CASSPSAGGAYNEQFF
TGTGCCAGCTCACCCAGCGCGGGGGGGGCGTACAATGAGCAGTTCTTC
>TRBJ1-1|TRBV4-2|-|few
CASSQEGGTEAFF
TGTGCCAGCAGCCAGGAAGGTGGAACTGAAGCTTTCTTT
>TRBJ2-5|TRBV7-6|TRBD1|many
CASSWGQIETQYF
TGTGCCAGCAGCTGGGGACAGATAGAGACCCAGTACTTC
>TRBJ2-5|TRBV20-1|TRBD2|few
CSGGAGGIGTQYF
TGCAGTGGAGGAGCGGGGGGGATAGGGACCCAGTACTTC
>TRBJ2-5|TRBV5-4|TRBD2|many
CASSWGTSGRASSETQYF
TGTGCCAGCAGCTGGGGGACTAGCGGGAGGGCCAGTTCGGAGACCCAGTACTTC
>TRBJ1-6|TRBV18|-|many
CASSPDRINSPLHF
TGTGCCAGCTCACCCGACAGAATTAATTCACCCCTCCACTTT
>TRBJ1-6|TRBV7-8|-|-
CASSPGRSSYNSPLHF
TGTGCCAGCAGCCCCGGGAGGAGCTCCTATAATTCACCCCTCCACTTT
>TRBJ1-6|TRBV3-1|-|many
CASSPQGTSPLHF
TGTGCCAGCAGCCCCCAGGGCACTTCACCCCTCCACTTT
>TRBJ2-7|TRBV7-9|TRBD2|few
CASSSGLAVSYEQYF
TGTGCCAGCAGCTCCGGACTAGCGGTCTCCTACGAGCAGTACTTC
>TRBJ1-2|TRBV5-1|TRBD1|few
CASSLGQGLGGYTF
TGCGCCAGCAGCTTGGGACAGGGACTAGGAGGCTACACCTTC
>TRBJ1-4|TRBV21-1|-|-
CASSRRGDSPEKLFF
TGTGCCAGCAGCAGAAGAGGGGACAGCCCAGAAAAACTGTTTTTT
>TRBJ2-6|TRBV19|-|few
CASSSRTSGANVLTF
TGTGCCAGTAGTAGTCGGACGTCGGGGGCCAACGTCCTGACTTTC
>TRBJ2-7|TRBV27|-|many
CASSLMGISYEQYF
TGTGCCAGCAGTTTAATGGGGATCTCCTACGAGCAGTACTTC
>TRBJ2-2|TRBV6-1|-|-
CASSEYGGIDTGELFF
TGTGCCAGCAGTGAATATGGCGGGATAGACACCGGGGAGCTGTTTTTT
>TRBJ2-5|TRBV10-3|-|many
CAISVGWQETQYF
TGTGCCATCAGTGTGGGGTGGCAAGAGACCCAGTACTTC
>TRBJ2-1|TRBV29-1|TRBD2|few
CSVVASGSYNEQFF
TGCAGCGTTGTGGCTAGCGGCTCCTACAATGAGCAGTTCTTC
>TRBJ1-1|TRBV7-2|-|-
CASSSRQVSGYTEAFF
TGTGCCAGCAGCAGCAGACAGGTTTCGGGGTACACTGAAGCTTTCTTT
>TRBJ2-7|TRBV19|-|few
CASSGTGTMGYEQYF
TGTGCCAGTAGTGGGACCGGGACAATGGGCTACGAGCAGTACTTC
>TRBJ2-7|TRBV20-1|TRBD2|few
CSALMGRGHEQYF
TGCAGTGCCCTTATGGGGAGGGGCCACGAGCAGTACTTC
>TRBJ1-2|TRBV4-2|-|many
CASSQAGGVSNYGYTF
TGTGCCAGCAGCCAAGCGGGAGGTGTTAGTAACTATGGCTACACCTTC
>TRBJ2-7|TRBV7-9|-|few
CASSLGGSGEQYF
TGTGCCAGCAGCTTAGGAGGATCCGGCGAGCAGTACTTC
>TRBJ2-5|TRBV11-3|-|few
CASSLATGVGETQYF
TGTGCCAGCAGCTTAGCCACGGGAGTTGGGGAGACCCAGTACTTC
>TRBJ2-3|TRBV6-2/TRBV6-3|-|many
CASSNTDTQYF
TGTGCCAGCAGTAACACAGATACGCAGTATTTT
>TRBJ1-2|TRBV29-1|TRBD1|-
CSALTGQVNYGYTF
TGCAGCGCTCTTACCGGACAGGTCAACTATGGCTACACCTTC
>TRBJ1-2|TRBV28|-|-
CASSNQGTNYGYTF
TGTGCCAGCAGTAATCAGGGCACCAACTATGGCTACACCTTC
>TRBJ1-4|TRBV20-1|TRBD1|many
CSARVGTATNEKLFF
TGCAGTGCAAGGGTGGGGACAGCAACTAATGAAAAACTGTTTTTT
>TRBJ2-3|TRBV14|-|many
CASSQAGSATQYF
TGTGCCAGCAGCCAAGCTGGGTCAGCGACGCAGTATTTT
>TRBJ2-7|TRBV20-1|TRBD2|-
CSVLLSPRLAGFLYEQYF
TGCAGTGTGTTACTCTCCCCCCGACTAGCGGGATTTTTGTACGAGCAGTACTTC
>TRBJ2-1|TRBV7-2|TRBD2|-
CASSQPSGTSGGANYNEQFF
TGTGCCAGCAGCCAACCTTCCGGGACTAGCGGGGGGGCGAACTACAATGAGCAGTTCTTC
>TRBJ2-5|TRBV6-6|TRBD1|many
CASSYRGQGRQETQYF
TGTGCCAGCAGTTACCGGGGACAGGGGAGACAAGAGACCCAGTACTTC
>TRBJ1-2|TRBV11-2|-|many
CASSSGTYGYTF
TGTGCCAGCAGTTCAGGGACCTATGGCTACACCTTC
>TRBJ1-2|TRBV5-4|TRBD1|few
CASKNDRARDGYTF
TGTGCCAGCAAGAATGACAGGGCTAGGGATGGCTACACCTTC
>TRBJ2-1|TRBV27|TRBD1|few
CASKRVQGAYNEQFF
TGTGCCAGCAAAAGAGTCCAGGGGGCCTACAATGAGCAGTTCTTC
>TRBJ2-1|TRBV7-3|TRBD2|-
CASSTDSGRGNEQFF
TGTGCCAGCAGTACCGACAGCGGGAGAGGGAATGAGCAGTTCTTC
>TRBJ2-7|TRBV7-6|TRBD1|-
CASSDRTGAHEQYF
TGTGCCAGCAGCGACCGGACAGGGGCCCACGAGCAGTACTTC
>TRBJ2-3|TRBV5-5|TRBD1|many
CASSLRTGGFTDTQYF
TGTGCCAGCAGCCTGCGGACAGGGGGATTCACAGATACGCAGTATTTT